These 15 T cell receptor beta chains were sequenced from one sample in a study of T cell responses to AZD1222 COVID-19 vaccine. TCRdb's table, derived via immunoSEQ multiplex PCR, lists solely in-frame clones and lacks some. The sample consists of some 100,000 clones, around 87% of them appearing once. The specimen was peripheral blood, collected 28 days after the second AZD1222 dose. Every receptor here comes from an adult who received the AZD1222 COVID-19 vaccine.

The chain employs TRBV19 and TRBJ2-1, with TRBD2 identical over 7 bases. The trim removed 5 bases at V and 7 bases at J, leaving 5 bases unmatched. Germline CDR1 and CDR2: LNHDA and SQIVND (reference sequence). The CDR3 extends over 13 amino acids. The CDR3 coding sequence is TGTGCCAGTAGTTCCAGGGAGGGAAATGAGCAGTTCTTC. It encodes CASSSREGNEQFF.

This chain uses TRBV4-1 with TRBJ2-2, with D unclear. The CDR3 length is 17 residues. V dropped 1 base and J dropped 0 bases, with 12 bases sitting between them. Germline V gene lookup returns CDR1 MGHRA and CDR2 YSYEKL. CDR3 sequence reads: CASSQAVLGANTGELFF. The CDR3 DNA reads TGCGCCAGCAGCCAAGCTGTTCTAGGAGCGAACACCGGGGAGCTGTTTTTT.

The genes are TRBV5-4 and TRBJ2-1, with 10 bases lining up with TRBD2. V shed 3 bases and J 7 bases; nucleotides not matched to a gene: 7. CDR3 length: 15 amino acids. Germline assignment: CDR1 SGHNT and CDR2 YYREEE (reference sequence). CDR3 nucleotide sequence: TGTGCCAGCAGCTCAGCGGGGGGGCTCTTGAATGAGCAGTTCTTC. It codes for CASSSAGGLLNEQFF.

The chain has TRBV5-8 and TRBJ1-2, with D uncertain. Germline V lookup: CDR1 SGHTS, CDR2 YDEGEE. V was pared by 3 bases and J by 3 bases, with 6 bases between. The CDR3 consists of 12 residues. The CDR3 sequence is CASSYGYYGYTF. For the CDR3, the DNA is TGTGCCAGCAGCTATGGGTACTATGGCTACACCTTC.

This chain uses TRBV19 with TRBJ2-1; possible D gene TRBD2, 6 bases. With 3 bases removed from V and 9 bases from J, the gap between germline ends came to 15 bases. Looked up from germline, CDR1 is LNHDA and CDR2 is SQIVND (reference sequence). The CDR3 runs to 14 residues. CDR3 coding DNA: TGTGCCAGTAGTATCGCGGGAAGCGGTAGTGAGCAGTTCTTC. Translation gives CASSIAGSGSEQFF.

The chain is built from TRBV19 and TRBJ1-1; TRBD1 agrees at 8 bases. The CDR3 totals 14 residues. Trimming took 0 bases from V and 9 from J; bases not matched to a gene: 6. In germline, CDR1 is LNHDA, CDR2 SQIVND (reference sequence). The CDR3: CASSIDLRQGQAFF. CDR3 in DNA: TGTGCCAGTAGTATAGATCTAAGACAGGGGCAAGCTTTCTTT.

The chain recombines TRBV15 with TRBJ2-1; no reliable D call. The germline CDR1 and CDR2 sequences are LNHNV and YYDKDF (reference sequence). Between the trimmed V and J ends, which lost 0 bases and 4 bases, there was a span of 4 bases. This CDR3 has 13 residues. The CDR3 sequence is CATSRDGYNEQFF. The CDR3 nucleotides are TGTGCCACCAGCAGAGATGGGTACAATGAGCAGTTCTTC.

This chain uses TRBV19 with TRBJ1-5; 8 nucleotides align to TRBD1. The CDR3 loop spans 14 amino acids. CDR1 and CDR2 (germline): LNHDA, SQIVND (reference sequence). The junction had 5 bases not matched to a gene; V was cut back by 1 base and J by 9 bases. The CDR3, as DNA: TGTGCCAGTAGTATAGGGGACAGGTTGGGGCCCCAGCATTTT. Translation gives CASSIGDRLGPQHF.

This rearrangement joins TRBV4-1 to TRBJ2-3; D not resolved. V gave up 3 bases and J gave up 1 base, with 5 bases separating them. There are 13 residues in the CDR3. Germline V gene lookup returns CDR1 MGHRA and CDR2 YSYEKL. The CDR3 loop is CASSQTGTDTQYF. As DNA, the CDR3 is TGCGCCAGCAGCCAGACGGGCACAGATACGCAGTATTTT.

This chain links TRBV28 with TRBJ1-4; D is unresolved. This CDR3 has 13 residues. The germline V gene has CDR1 MDHEN and CDR2 SYDVKM. Trimming shortened V by 7 bases and J by 4 bases, and 10 bases separated the two germline ends. The CDR3 is CASIKSGNEKLFF. The CDR3 nucleotides read TGTGCCAGCATAAAGAGCGGTAATGAAAAACTGTTTTTT.

The genes are TRBV11-2 and TRBJ2-1; D possibly corresponds to TRBD1 (6 bases). The CDR3 totals 14 residues. The ends were cut back, 6 bases at V and 6 bases at J, with 15 bases in the middle. Looked up from germline, CDR1 is SGHAT and CDR2 is FQNNGV. CDR3 nucleotide sequence: TGTGCCAGCAGGAGGGGGTCGGGTTCCAATGAGCAGTTCTTC. Amino acids: CASRRGSGSNEQFF.

This clone was seen once. This rearrangement joins TRBV4-2 to TRBJ1-4; no firm D call. Germline CDR1 is LGHNA and CDR2 is YNFKEQ. There are 16 residues in the CDR3. With 3 bases removed from V and 1 base from J, the gap between germline ends came to 12 bases. The CDR3 nucleotides read TGTGCCAGCAGCCACGCGAGCACGGGAACTAATGAAAAACTGTTTTTT. Translated, it gives CASSHASTGTNEKLFF.

On this clone: The sample contains more than one DNA sequence encoding this CDR3. The rearrangement uses TRBV12-3 or TRBV12-4 and TRBJ1-1; D call uncertain. The CDR3 has 13 residues. V was clipped by 5 bases and J by 0 bases, with 7 bases between them. CDR3 nucleotide sequence: TGTGCCAGCAGTCGGTCTCTGAACACTGAAGCTTTCTTT. This codes for CASSRSLNTEAFF.

The rearrangement uses TRBV6-4 and TRBJ2-3; 7 nucleotides line up with TRBD1. CDR1 is MRHNA, CDR2 SNTAGT, per germline. The CDR3 sequence is 14 residues long. With 6 bases clipped from V and 2 bases from J, the junction kept 5 bases outside the gene matches. Written as DNA, the CDR3 is TGTGCCAGCAGCCGTGAGGGGGCCACAGATACGCAGTATTTT. The encoded protein is CASSREGATDTQYF.

The CDR3 sequence: CASSDRRFNEKLFF. The CDR3 nucleotides are TGTGCCAGTAGTGACCGGAGATTTAATGAAAAACTGTTTTTT. This chain joins TRBV19 and TRBJ1-4, with no clear D. V lost 5 bases and J 4 bases, leaving 11 bases between the germline ends. CDR1 is LNHDA and CDR2 is SQIVND in the germline V gene (reference sequence). CDR3 length equals 14 residues.